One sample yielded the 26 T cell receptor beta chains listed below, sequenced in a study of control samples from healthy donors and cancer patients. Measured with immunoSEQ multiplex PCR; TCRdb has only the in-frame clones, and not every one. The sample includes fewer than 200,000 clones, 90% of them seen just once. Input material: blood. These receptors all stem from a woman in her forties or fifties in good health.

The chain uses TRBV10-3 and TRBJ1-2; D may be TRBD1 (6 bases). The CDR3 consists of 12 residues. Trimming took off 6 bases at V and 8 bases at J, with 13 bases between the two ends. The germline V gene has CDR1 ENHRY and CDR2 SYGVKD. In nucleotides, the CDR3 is TGTGCCATCAGGGGGGGGGCGCGGGGCTACACCTTC. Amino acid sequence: CAIRGGARGYTF.

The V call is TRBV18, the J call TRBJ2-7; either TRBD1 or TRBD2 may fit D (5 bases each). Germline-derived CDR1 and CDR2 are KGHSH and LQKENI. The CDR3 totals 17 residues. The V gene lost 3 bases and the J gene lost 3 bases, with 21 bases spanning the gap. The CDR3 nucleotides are TGTGCCAGCTCACCCAAAAAGGGACCGCCTATATTCTACGAGCAGTACTTC. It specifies CASSPKKGPPIFYEQYF.

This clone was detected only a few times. CDR3 coding DNA: TGTGCCAGCAGTTCCACAGGGAGACTTAACACTGAAGCTTTCTTT. Its translation: CASSSTGRLNTEAFF. The chain uses TRBV6-2 or TRBV6-3 and TRBJ1-1, with a possible D match to TRBD1 (6 bases). The germline CDR1 and CDR2 sequences are MNHEY and SVGEGT. The germline V and J ends were trimmed by 4 bases and 2 bases, with 14 bases remaining between them. The CDR3 is 15 amino acids.

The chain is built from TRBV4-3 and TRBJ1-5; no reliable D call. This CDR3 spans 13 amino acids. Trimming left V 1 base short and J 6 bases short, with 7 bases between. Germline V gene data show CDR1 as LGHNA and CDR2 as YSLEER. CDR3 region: CASSQGGSQPQHF. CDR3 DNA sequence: TGCGCCAGCAGCCAAGGAGGGAGTCAGCCCCAGCATTTT.

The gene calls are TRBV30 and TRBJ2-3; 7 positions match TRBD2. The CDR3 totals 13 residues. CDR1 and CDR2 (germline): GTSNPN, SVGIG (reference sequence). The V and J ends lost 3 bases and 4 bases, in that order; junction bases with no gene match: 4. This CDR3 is CAWRRGGPDTQYF. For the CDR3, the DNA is TGTGCCTGGAGGAGGGGAGGGCCAGATACGCAGTATTTT.

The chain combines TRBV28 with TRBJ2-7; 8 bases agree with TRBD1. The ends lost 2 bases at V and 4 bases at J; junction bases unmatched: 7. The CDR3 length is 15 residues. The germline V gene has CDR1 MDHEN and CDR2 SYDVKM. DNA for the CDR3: TGTGCCAGCAGTTTAATGTCAGGGGGCGGGTACGAGCAGTACTTC. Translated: CASSLMSGGGYEQYF. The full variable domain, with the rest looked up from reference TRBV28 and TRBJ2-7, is DVKVTQSSRYLVKRTGEKVFLECVQDMDHENMFWYRQDPGLGLRLIYFSYDVKMKEKGDIPEGYSVSREKKERFSLILESASTNQTSMYLCASSLMSGGGYEQYFGPGTRLTVT.

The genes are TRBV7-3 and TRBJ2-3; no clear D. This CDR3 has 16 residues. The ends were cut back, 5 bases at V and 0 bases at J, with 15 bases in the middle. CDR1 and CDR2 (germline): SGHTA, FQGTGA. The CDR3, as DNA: TGTGCCAGCAGCCCCCAAGCAGGCACAAGCACAGATACGCAGTATTTT. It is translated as CASSPQAGTSTDTQYF.

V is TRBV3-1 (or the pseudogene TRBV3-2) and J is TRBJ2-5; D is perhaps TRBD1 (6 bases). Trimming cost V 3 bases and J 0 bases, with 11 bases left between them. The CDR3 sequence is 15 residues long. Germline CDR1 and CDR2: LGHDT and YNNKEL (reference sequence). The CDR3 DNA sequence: TGTGCCAGCAGCCATGCGCAGGGGTACCAAGAGACCCAGTACTTC. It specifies CASSHAQGYQETQYF.

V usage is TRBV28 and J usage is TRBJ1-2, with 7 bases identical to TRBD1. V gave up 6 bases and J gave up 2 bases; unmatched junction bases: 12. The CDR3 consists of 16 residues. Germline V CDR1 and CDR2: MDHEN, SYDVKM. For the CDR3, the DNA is TGTGCCAGCAGAATCCCGTACAGGGGAACAAACTATGGCTACACCTTC. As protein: CASRIPYRGTNYGYTF.

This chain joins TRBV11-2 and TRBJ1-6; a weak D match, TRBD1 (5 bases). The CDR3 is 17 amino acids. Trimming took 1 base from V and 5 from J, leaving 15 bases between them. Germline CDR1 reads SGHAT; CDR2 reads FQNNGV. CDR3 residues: CASSLVGGRANNSPLHF. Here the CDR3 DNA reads TGTGCCAGCAGCTTAGTGGGGGGTAGGGCTAATAATTCACCCCTCCACTTT.

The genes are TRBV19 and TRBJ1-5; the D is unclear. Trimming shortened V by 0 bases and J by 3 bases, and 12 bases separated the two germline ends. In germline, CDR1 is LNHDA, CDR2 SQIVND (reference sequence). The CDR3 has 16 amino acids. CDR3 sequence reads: CASSIDFSIINQPQHF. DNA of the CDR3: TGTGCCAGTAGTATAGACTTCAGCATAATCAATCAGCCCCAGCATTTT.

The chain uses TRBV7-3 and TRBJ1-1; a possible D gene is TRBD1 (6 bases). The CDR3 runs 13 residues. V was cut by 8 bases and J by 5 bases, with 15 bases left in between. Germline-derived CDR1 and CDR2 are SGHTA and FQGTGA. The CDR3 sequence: CASAPYRETEAFF. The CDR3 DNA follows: TGTGCCAGCGCACCCTACAGGGAAACTGAAGCTTTCTTT.

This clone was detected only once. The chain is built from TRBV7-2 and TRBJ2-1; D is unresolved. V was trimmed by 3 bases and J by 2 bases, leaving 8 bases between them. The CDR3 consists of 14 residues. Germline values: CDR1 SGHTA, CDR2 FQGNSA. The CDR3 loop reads CASSFAATYNEQFF. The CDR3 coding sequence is TGTGCCAGCAGCTTTGCGGCGACCTACAATGAGCAGTTCTTC. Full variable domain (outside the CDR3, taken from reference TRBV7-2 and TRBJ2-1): GAGVSQSPSNKVTEKGKDVELRCDPISGHTALYWYRQSLGQGLEFLIYFQGNSAPDKSGLPSDRFSAERTGGSVSTLTIQRTQQEDSAVYLCASSFAATYNEQFFGPGTRLTVL.

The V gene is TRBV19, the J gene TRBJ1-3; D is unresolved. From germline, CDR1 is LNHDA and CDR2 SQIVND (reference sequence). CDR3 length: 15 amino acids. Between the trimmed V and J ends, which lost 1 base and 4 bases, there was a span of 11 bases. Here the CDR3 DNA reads TGTGCCAGTAGTATAGTACCGGCGGGGGGAAACACCATATATTTT. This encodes CASSIVPAGGNTIYF.

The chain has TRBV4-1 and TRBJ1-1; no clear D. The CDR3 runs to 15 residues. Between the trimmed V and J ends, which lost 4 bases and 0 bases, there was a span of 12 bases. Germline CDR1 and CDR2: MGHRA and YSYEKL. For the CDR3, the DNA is TGCGCCAGCAGCCCGACCTTAGGTCTGAACACTGAAGCTTTCTTT. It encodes CASSPTLGLNTEAFF.

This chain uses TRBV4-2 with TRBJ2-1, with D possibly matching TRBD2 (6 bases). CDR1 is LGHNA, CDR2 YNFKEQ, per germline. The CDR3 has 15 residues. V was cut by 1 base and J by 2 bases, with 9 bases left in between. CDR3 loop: CASSQAGVTYNEQFF. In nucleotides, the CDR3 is TGTGCCAGCAGCCAAGCGGGAGTCACCTACAATGAGCAGTTCTTC.

The CDR3 nucleotides are TGTGCCTGGAGTGTCGGCGGAAGGAAGTACGAGGAGCAGTACTTC. The encoded protein is CAWSVGGRKYEEQYF. The chain couples TRBV30 to TRBJ2-7; D is uncertain. CDR1 is GTSNPN, CDR2 SVGIG, per germline (reference sequence). V dropped 0 bases and J dropped 7 bases, with 19 bases sitting between them. The CDR3 runs 15 residues. The complete variable domain, with remaining parts taken from reference TRBV30 and TRBJ2-7, reads SQTIHQWPATLVQPVGSPLSLECTVEGTSNPNLYWYRQAAGRGLQLLFYSVGIGQISSEVPQNLSASRPQDRQFILSSKKLLLSDSGFYLCAWSVGGRKYEEQYFGPGTRLTVT.

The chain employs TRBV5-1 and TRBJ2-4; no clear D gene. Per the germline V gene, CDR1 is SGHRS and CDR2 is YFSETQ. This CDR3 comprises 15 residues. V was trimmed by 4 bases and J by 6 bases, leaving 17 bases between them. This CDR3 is CASSGDPGNGNIQYF. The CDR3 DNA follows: TGCGCCAGCAGCGGTGATCCGGGTAATGGAAACATTCAGTACTTC.

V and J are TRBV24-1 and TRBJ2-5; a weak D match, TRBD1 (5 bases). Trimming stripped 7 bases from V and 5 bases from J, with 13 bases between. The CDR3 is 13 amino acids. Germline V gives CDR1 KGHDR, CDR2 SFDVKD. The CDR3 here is CATSRQGAETQYF. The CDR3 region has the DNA TGTGCCACCAGCCGGCAGGGTGCGGAGACCCAGTACTTC.

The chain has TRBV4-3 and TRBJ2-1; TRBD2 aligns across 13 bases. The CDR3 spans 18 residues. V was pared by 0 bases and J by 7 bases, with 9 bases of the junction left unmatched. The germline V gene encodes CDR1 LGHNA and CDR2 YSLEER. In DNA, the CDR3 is TGCGCCAGCAGCCAAGAACAACTAGCGGGAGGGTTGAGGAATGAGCAGTTCTTC. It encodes CASSQEQLAGGLRNEQFF.

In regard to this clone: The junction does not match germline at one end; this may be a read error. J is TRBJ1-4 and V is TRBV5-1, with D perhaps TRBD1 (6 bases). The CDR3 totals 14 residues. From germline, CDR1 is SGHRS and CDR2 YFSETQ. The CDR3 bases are TGCGCCAGCAGTTTGGACAGAGGGAGTGAAAAACTGTTTTTT. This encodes CASSLDRGSEKLFF.

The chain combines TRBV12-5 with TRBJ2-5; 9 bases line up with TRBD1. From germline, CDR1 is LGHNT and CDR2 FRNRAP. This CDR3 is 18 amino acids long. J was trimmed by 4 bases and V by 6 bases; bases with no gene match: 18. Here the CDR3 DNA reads TGTGCTAGTGGCTCCGGACAGGGGTTATCCGGGGTAGGAGAGACCCAGTACTTC. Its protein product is CASGSGQGLSGVGETQYF.

The CDR3 protein is CASSIAGNEQFF. The CDR3 DNA follows: TGTGCCAGTAGTATAGCAGGCAATGAGCAGTTCTTC. This sequence joins TRBV19 and TRBJ2-1, with D hard to call. CDR1 is LNHDA and CDR2 is SQIVND in the germline V gene (reference sequence). The CDR3 has 12 amino acids. Trimming left V 1 base short and J 6 bases short, with 4 bases between.

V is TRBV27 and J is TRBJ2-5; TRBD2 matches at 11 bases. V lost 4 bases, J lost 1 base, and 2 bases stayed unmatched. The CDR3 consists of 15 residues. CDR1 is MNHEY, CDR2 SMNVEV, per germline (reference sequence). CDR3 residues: CASSYSGGGQETQYF. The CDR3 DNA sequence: TGTGCCAGCAGTTATAGCGGGGGGGGCCAAGAGACCCAGTACTTC.

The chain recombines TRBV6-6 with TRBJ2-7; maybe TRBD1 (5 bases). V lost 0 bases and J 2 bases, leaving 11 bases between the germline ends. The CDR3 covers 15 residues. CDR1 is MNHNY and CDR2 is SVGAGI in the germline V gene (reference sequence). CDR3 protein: CASSYSFGAAYEQYF. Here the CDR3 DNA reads TGTGCCAGCAGTTACTCGTTTGGGGCAGCCTACGAGCAGTACTTC.

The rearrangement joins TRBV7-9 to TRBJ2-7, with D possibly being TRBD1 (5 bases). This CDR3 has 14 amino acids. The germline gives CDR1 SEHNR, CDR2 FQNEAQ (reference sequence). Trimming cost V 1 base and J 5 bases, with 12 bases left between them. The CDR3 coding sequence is TGTGCCAGCAGCTTAGGGCAGGGTGGTAACGAGCAGTACTTC. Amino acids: CASSLGQGGNEQYF.